The 23 T cell receptor beta chains below were found in one sample sequenced in a study of blood T cell repertoires in COVID-19. Clones were read by immunoSEQ multiplex PCR, and TCRdb kept only the in-frame ones, dropping some. The table has 60,000 to 100,000 clones, approximately 90% seen once. Sequencing input: peripheral blood. All receptors derive from a man in his forties or fifties with active COVID-19.

The chain joins TRBV7-9 to TRBJ1-3; D uncertain. The CDR3 sequence is 15 residues long. The germline V gene has CDR1 SEHNR and CDR2 FQNEAQ (reference sequence). V shed 5 bases and J shed 4 bases, with 15 bases lying between them. The CDR3, as DNA: TGTGCCAGCAGCGGTGAGGCGGGTCTAGGAAACACCATATATTTT. Its translation: CASSGEAGLGNTIYF.

V is TRBV6-1 and J is TRBJ2-5, with 9 bases that match TRBD2. The length of the CDR3 is 16 residues. Germline lookup yields CDR1 MNHNS and CDR2 SASEGT. The V and J ends lost 0 bases and 4 bases, in that order; junction bases with no gene match: 6. The CDR3, as DNA: TGTGCCAGCAGTGAAGCCTGGGCGGGGGGGGGAGAGACCCAGTACTTC. Translation: CASSEAWAGGGETQYF.

V gene TRBV4-2 combines with J gene TRBJ2-3; D gene uncertain. CDR1 is LGHNA, CDR2 YNFKEQ, per germline. This CDR3 region has 13 residues. V gave up 0 bases and J gave up 6 bases, with 7 bases separating them. CDR3 sequence reads: CASSQDTGDTQYF. As DNA, the CDR3 is TGTGCCAGCAGCCAAGATACCGGGGATACGCAGTATTTT.

The chain is built from TRBV6-2 or TRBV6-3 and TRBJ2-7; possible D gene TRBD1, 5 bases. This CDR3 comprises 14 residues. CDR1 MNHEY and CDR2 SVGEGT come from the germline V gene. V gave up 0 bases and J gave up 5 bases, with 11 bases separating them. The CDR3 protein is CASSYSSRVNEQYF. The CDR3 nucleotides read TGTGCCAGCAGTTACTCGTCCAGGGTTAACGAGCAGTACTTC.

This clone was detected a few times. The V gene is TRBV7-9, the J gene TRBJ1-4, with TRBD1 identical over 7 bases. Trimming took 5 bases from V and 3 from J; bases not matched to a gene: 3. The CDR3 spans 14 residues. Germline V gives CDR1 SEHNR, CDR2 FQNEAQ (reference sequence). The CDR3 DNA sequence: TGTGCCAGCAGCCGGGGACAGTCTAATGAAAAACTGTTTTTT. Translating it yields CASSRGQSNEKLFF.

The chain carries TRBV27 and TRBJ2-1; TRBD1 matches 7 bases. Losses at the gene ends were 2 bases for V and 4 bases for J; bases not matched to a gene: 5. CDR3 length: 15 amino acids. Germline V gene lookup returns CDR1 MNHEY and CDR2 SMNVEV (reference sequence). The CDR3 bases are TGTGCCAGCAGTTTAGAGGGGGCCTGGTACAATGAGCAGTTCTTC. It is translated as CASSLEGAWYNEQFF.

This clone was recorded a few times. The chain links TRBV4-1 to TRBJ1-1, with D possibly being TRBD1 (5 bases). Germline V gene sequence: CDR1 MGHRA, CDR2 YSYEKL. The length of the CDR3 is 14 residues. Trimming took off 2 bases at V and 2 bases at J, with 9 bases between the two ends. The CDR3 sequence: CASSQWQGNTEAFF. In DNA, the CDR3 is TGCGCCAGCAGCCAATGGCAGGGCAACACTGAAGCTTTCTTT.

This clone was observed a single time. This chain links TRBV28 with TRBJ2-3; D gene unclear. The CDR3 consists of 13 residues. The V gene's germline CDR1 is MDHEN and CDR2 SYDVKM. V lost 5 bases to trimming and J lost 7 bases, with 13 bases between them. In DNA, the CDR3 is TGTGCCAGCAGTCCCCCTCCCGAGTATACGCAGTATTTT. Translation gives CASSPPPEYTQYF.

This chain joins TRBV4-2 and TRBJ2-3; 12 bases line up with TRBD2. The CDR3 length is 16 residues. With 1 base clipped from V and 2 bases from J, the junction kept 1 base outside the gene matches. The germline V gene has CDR1 LGHNA and CDR2 YNFKEQ. CDR3 bases: TGTGCCAGCAGCCAAGGGACTAGCGGGACCACAGATACGCAGTATTTT. Translating gives CASSQGTSGTTDTQYF.

This chain joins TRBV18 and TRBJ2-3; tentatively, D is TRBD2 (6 bases). This CDR3 has 14 amino acids. CDR1 and CDR2 (germline): KGHSH, LQKENI. The V end lost 2 bases, the J end lost 7 bases, and 13 bases lay between the germline ends. CDR3 nucleotides: TGTGCCAGCTCACCAATACGAGGGAGGAATACGCAGTATTTT. Translating it yields CASSPIRGRNTQYF.

V usage is TRBV28 and J usage is TRBJ1-1; 7 bases are shared with TRBD1. V gave up 9 bases and J gave up 0 bases; unmatched junction bases: 13. Germline assignment: CDR1 MDHEN and CDR2 SYDVKM. This CDR3 region has 16 residues. The CDR3 reads CASLPRGGTVNTEAFF. CDR3 sequence (DNA): TGTGCCAGTCTGCCCCGGGGCGGGACAGTGAACACTGAAGCTTTCTTT. The full variable domain, its missing parts supplied by reference TRBV28 and TRBJ1-1, is DVKVTQSSRYLVKRTGEKVFLECVQDMDHENMFWYRQDPGLGLRLIYFSYDVKMKEKGDIPEGYSVSREKKERFSLILESASTNQTSMYLCASLPRGGTVNTEAFFGQGTRLTVV.

The rearrangement joins TRBV20-1 to TRBJ1-2; D is uncertain. Germline CDR1 reads DFQATT; CDR2 reads SNEGSKA (reference sequence). The V gene lost 7 bases and the J gene lost 4 bases, with 10 bases spanning the gap. CDR3 length equals 11 residues. CDR3 loop: CSGAAPYGYTF. In DNA, the CDR3 is TGCAGTGGGGCAGCCCCCTATGGCTACACCTTC.

The V gene is TRBV19, the J gene TRBJ2-7; D might be TRBD1 (6 bases). Germline V gene data show CDR1 as LNHDA and CDR2 as SQIVND (reference sequence). The V and J ends lost 6 bases and 0 bases respectively, with 12 bases between them. The CDR3 covers 14 residues. CDR3 sequence: CASSRQVSSYEQYF. CDR3 nucleotides: TGTGCCAGTAGCAGACAGGTTAGCTCCTACGAGCAGTACTTC.

V gene TRBV27 combines with J gene TRBJ1-6, with D tentatively TRBD1 (5 bases). This CDR3 has 15 amino acids. V lost 11 bases to trimming and J lost 8 bases, with 22 bases between them. CDR1 MNHEY and CDR2 SMNVEV come from the germline V gene (reference sequence). In DNA, the CDR3 is TGTGCCCAAAAAGAAGGAGGGGTAAAGGATTCACCCCTCCACTTT. Translating gives CAQKEGGVKDSPLHF.

The chain joins TRBV27 to TRBJ2-7, with 13 positions matching TRBD2. J gave up 7 bases and V 5 bases, and 8 bases lay outside the gene matches. The CDR3 runs 15 residues. CDR1 and CDR2 from the germline V gene are MNHEY and SMNVEV (reference sequence). This CDR3 is CASSPGLAGVSEQYF. As DNA, the CDR3 is TGTGCCAGCAGTCCCGGACTAGCGGGAGTGAGTGAGCAGTACTTC.

This clone was seen once. This rearrangement joins TRBV7-2 to TRBJ1-4; D is unclear. V was cut by 5 bases and J by 4 bases, with 14 bases left in between. The CDR3 extends over 15 amino acids. CDR1 is SGHTA, CDR2 FQGNSA, per germline. The CDR3 DNA is TGTGCCAGCAGCACCTACCACAGAAGTAATGAAAAACTGTTTTTT. Amino acid sequence: CASSTYHRSNEKLFF.

The chain couples TRBV7-9 to TRBJ1-1; the match to TRBD1 covers 7 bases. CDR3 size: 14 residues. V lost 3 bases and J lost 1; bases outside the gene matches: 2. Germline V gene sequence: CDR1 SEHNR, CDR2 FQNEAQ (reference sequence). The CDR3 reads CASSFQGGNTEAFF. DNA of the CDR3: TGTGCCAGCAGCTTCCAGGGGGGGAACACTGAAGCTTTCTTT. Full variable domain (missing parts from reference TRBV7-9 and TRBJ1-1): DTGVSQNPRHKITKRGQNVTFRCDPISEHNRLYWYRQTLGQGPEFLTYFQNEAQLEKSRLLSDRFSAERPKGSFSTLEIQRTEQGDSAMYLCASSFQGGNTEAFFGQGTRLTVV.

In its sample, this clone was seen a few times. The chain carries TRBV6-1 and TRBJ1-6; D call uncertain. V lost 0 bases and J lost 0, with 18 bases in between. The length of the CDR3 is 20 residues. Germline CDR1 MNHNS, CDR2 SASEGT. The DNA for the CDR3 is TGTGCCAGCAGTGAAGCGCTTCAGAACCGCCTCAGCTCCTATAATTCACCCCTCCACTTT. Its protein is CASSEALQNRLSSYNSPLHF.

The gene calls are TRBV19 and TRBJ2-3, with 12 positions matching TRBD2. After removal of 6 bases from V and 2 bases from J, the junction contained 3 bases not matched to a gene. CDR1 LNHDA and CDR2 SQIVND come from the germline V gene (reference sequence). The CDR3 contains 15 residues. The CDR3 DNA is TGTGCCAGTAGCCTAGCGGGAGGGAACACAGATACGCAGTATTTT. Translated: CASSLAGGNTDTQYF.

The chain links TRBV6-5 to TRBJ1-2; TRBD1 is a possible D gene (6 bases). CDR1 MNHEY and CDR2 SVGAGI come from the germline V gene. The length of the CDR3 is 14 residues. Trimming pared 10 bases from V and 2 bases from J, leaving 17 bases between. CDR3 sequence: CATELRGINYGYTF. In DNA, the CDR3 is TGTGCCACCGAATTGAGGGGGATCAACTATGGCTACACCTTC.

The J gene is TRBJ1-1, the V gene TRBV18; TRBD1 matches at 8 bases. V dropped 1 base and J dropped 8; count of bases not matched to a gene: 3. Germline V gene sequence: CDR1 KGHSH, CDR2 LQKENI. The CDR3 is 13 residues long. The CDR3 nucleotides are TGTGCCAGCTCACCACAAAGGGACAGGGAAGCTTTCTTT. This codes for CASSPQRDREAFF.

The J gene is TRBJ2-2, the V gene TRBV5-1; perhaps TRBD2 as D (5 bases). CDR3 length equals 17 residues. Germline V lookup: CDR1 SGHRS, CDR2 YFSETQ. Trimming took off 0 bases at V and 0 bases at J, with 12 bases between the two ends. CDR3 nucleotides: TGCGCCAGCAGCTTGGCTAGCTTAGCAACGAACACCGGGGAGCTGTTTTTT. It translates to CASSLASLATNTGELFF.

This clone was found once. V is TRBV28 and J is TRBJ2-1; D might be TRBD2 (5 bases). Between the trimmed V and J ends, which lost 3 bases and 2 bases, there was a span of 20 bases. CDR1 MDHEN and CDR2 SYDVKM come from the germline V gene. The CDR3 sequence is 18 residues long. CDR3 protein: CASSFGGFRPPTYNEQFF. The DNA of the CDR3 is TGTGCCAGCAGTTTCGGCGGGTTTAGACCACCGACCTACAATGAGCAGTTCTTC. Together with reference TRBV28 and TRBJ2-1, the CDR3 gives the full variable domain: DVKVTQSSRYLVKRTGEKVFLECVQDMDHENMFWYRQDPGLGLRLIYFSYDVKMKEKGDIPEGYSVSREKKERFSLILESASTNQTSMYLCASSFGGFRPPTYNEQFFGPGTRLTVL.